This T cell receptor (beta chain) is drawn from a study of blood T cell repertoires in COVID-19. Study in general: Sites across the United States, Italy and Spain contributed samples from acute and convalescent COVID-19.

Original data processing: Researchers report that nucleated cell counts were estimated from reference gene primer amplification. The data were produced by immunoSEQ multiplex PCR, yet TCRdb's version contains in-frame clones alone and is incomplete. V and J calls and clone size are given by that table; D and trimming were obtained from the DNA. The repertoire holds about 200,000 clones, with 80% to 85% as singletons. Seattle enrolled patients during active infection and tracked them longitudinally. CDR3 length equals 14 residues. The V gene lost 6 bases and the J gene lost 3 bases, with 14 bases spanning the gap. Germline V lookup: CDR1 SGHAT, CDR2 FQNNGV.

The sequence was collected from a woman older than 75 with COVID-19, enrolled during active disease. This chain connects TRBV11-2 to TRBJ1-1; weak D call: TRBD1 (5 bases). The material sequenced was peripheral blood. CDR3 amino acids: CASRPPTDYTEAFF. The CDR3 DNA follows: TGTGCCAGCAGACCTCCGACAGATTACACTGAAGCTTTCTTT.